This is a list of T cell receptor beta chains from one sample in a study of PD-1 blockade in classical Hodgkin lymphoma. Measured with immunoSEQ multiplex PCR; TCRdb has only the in-frame clones, and not every one. The table records tens of thousands of clones, approximately 91% of them present only once. Sequenced input: peripheral blood mononuclear cells (PBMCs). The receptor set was obtained from a human donor with classical Hodgkin lymphoma. CDR3s include the opening cysteine and the closing phenylalanine or tryptophan. Each record gives: J gene, D gene, V gene, clone size, CDR3 DNA, CDR3 protein. A D gene is named only where the DNA matches it firmly. The size of a clone is reported for some rows only, either as once, few or many, or as a class for expanded clones.

>TRBJ2-7|NA|TRBV19|NA
TGTGCCAGTAGTATAGAGCTCCTGGCGCACAACGAGCAGTACTTC
CASSIELLAHNEQYF
>TRBJ1-6|TRBD1|TRBV30|NA
TGTGCCTGGGGTTACAGGGGAAAGATCAATTCACCCCTCCACTTT
CAWGYRGKINSPLHF
>TRBJ2-1|NA|TRBV2|NA
TGTGCCAGCAGTGAGCCCTTTCTTATCGAGCAGTTCTTC
CASSEPFLIEQFF
>TRBJ1-2|NA|TRBV5-8|NA
TGTGCCAGCAGCGGGGGACTTGGCTACACCTTC
CASSGGLGYTF
>TRBJ2-5|NA|TRBV4-1|NA
TGCGCCAGCAGCCAGGGCTTCCAAGAGACCCAGTACTTC
CASSQGFQETQYF
>TRBJ1-2|NA|TRBV28|NA
TGTGCCAGCAGTCCCCGGACCCGCTATGGCTACACCTTC
CASSPRTRYGYTF
>TRBJ1-1|NA|TRBV27|NA
TGTGCCAGCAGTTTCAGAGAGAACACTGAAGCTTTCTTT
CASSFRENTEAFF
>TRBJ1-2|TRBD1|TRBV7-9|NA
TGTGCCAGCAGCCCGGGACAGGGGGGAGTGGATGGCTACACCTTC
CASSPGQGGVDGYTF
>TRBJ2-5|NA|TRBV19|NA
TGTGCCAGTAGTGAACAAGAGACCCAGTACTTC
CASSEQETQYF
>TRBJ1-5|NA|TRBV6-1|NA
TGTGCCAGCAGTGGAGGTAAAGGGCAGACGTTAAGCAATCAGCCCCAGCATTTT
CASSGGKGQTLSNQPQHF
>TRBJ2-1|NA|TRBV19|NA
TGTGCCAGTAACCCCGGCAGCCTACCCTACAATGAGCAGTTCTTC
CASNPGSLPYNEQFF
>TRBJ2-1|TRBD2|TRBV7-3|NA
TGTGCCAGCAGCCCTGGGGGGCTAGCGGGCCGGACCAGCTCCTACAATGAGCAGTTCTTC
CASSPGGLAGRTSSYNEQFF
>TRBJ2-7|NA|TRBV19|NA
TGTGCCAGTAGTATCCCCGGCTACGAGCAGTACTTC
CASSIPGYEQYF
>TRBJ2-1|NA|TRBV27|once
TGTGCCAGCAGTACTGGGAGATACAATGAGCAGTTCTTC
CASSTGRYNEQFF
>TRBJ2-1|NA|TRBV9|few
TGTGCCAGCAGCGTAGGTTCTCTCAGCTCCTACAATGAGCAGTTCTTC
CASSVGSLSSYNEQFF
>TRBJ2-7|TRBD1|TRBV29-1|NA
TGCAGCGTTACCCAGGGGGCCCGTGAGCAGTACTTC
CSVTQGAREQYF
>TRBJ1-2|TRBD1|TRBV11-2|NA
TGTGCCAGCAGCCCAACAGGACAGGGGTATGGCTACACCTTC
CASSPTGQGYGYTF
>TRBJ2-1|NA|TRBV18|NA
TGTGCCAGCTCTCCCGGTGGGGTTGGCAATGAGCAGTTCTTC
CASSPGGVGNEQFF
>TRBJ2-3|NA|TRBV9|NA
TGTGCCAGCAGCTCCCCGGGACAACTCATTGATACGCAGTATTTT
CASSSPGQLIDTQYF
>TRBJ1-1|NA|TRBV10-3|NA
TGTGCCATCAGTGAGTCGAGGAGGGGAGGCCTGAACACTGAAGCTTTCTTT
CAISESRRGGLNTEAFF
>TRBJ2-1|NA|TRBV21-1|NA
TGTGCCAGCACCCGGGGACTAGCGGATCACAATGAGCAGTTCTTC
CASTRGLADHNEQFF
>TRBJ1-1|NA|TRBV7-3|NA
TGTGCCAGCAGCCCTCAGGGGAGCACTGAAGCTTTCTTT
CASSPQGSTEAFF
>TRBJ1-5|NA|TRBV4-1|few
TGCGCCAGCAGCCTCGAGGGGAGTAATCAGCCCCAGCATTTT
CASSLEGSNQPQHF
>TRBJ2-5|NA|TRBV30|few
TGTGCCTGGAGTGTACCTAGGTTGCGCATAAACCAAGAGACCCAGTACTTC
CAWSVPRLRINQETQYF
>TRBJ1-2|TRBD1|TRBV6-1|once
TGTGCCAGCAGTCTTAGGGACAGTCAATATGGCTACACCTTC
CASSLRDSQYGYTF
>TRBJ2-5|TRBD2|TRBV27|NA
TGTGCCAGCAGTTTCGGGACTAGCGGGCAAGAGACCCAGTACTTC
CASSFGTSGQETQYF
>TRBJ2-1|NA|TRBV30|NA
TGTGCCTGGTCAGGCAGAGCCCGGGGCGAGCAGTTCTTC
CAWSGRARGEQFF
>TRBJ1-1|NA|TRBV29-1|NA
TGCAGCGTTGCGGGATCACAGGGTTCCGAAGCTTTCTTT
CSVAGSQGSEAFF
>TRBJ1-1|NA|TRBV14|NA
TGTGCCAGCAGCCAGGGGCAGGTCACTGAAGCTTTCTTT
CASSQGQVTEAFF
>TRBJ2-3|NA|TRBV6-5|NA
TGTGCCAGCAGTTACTCAGTGAGCACAGATACGCAGTATTTT
CASSYSVSTDTQYF
>TRBJ2-1|NA|TRBV5-5|few
TGTGCCAGCAGCCCGGGAGCTTACAATGAGCAGTTCTTC
CASSPGAYNEQFF
>TRBJ2-7|TRBD2|TRBV7-8|NA
TGTGCCAGCAGCTTAGTCGGGGGGTACGAGCAGTACTTC
CASSLVGGYEQYF
>TRBJ2-1|NA|TRBV7-9|NA
TGTGCCAGCAGCTTAGCGCTAAGCGGATCCTACAATGAGCAGTTCTTC
CASSLALSGSYNEQFF
>TRBJ2-7|TRBD1|TRBV5-6|once
TGTGCCAGCACTCGGACAGGGGGCAACGAGCAGTACTTC
CASTRTGGNEQYF
>TRBJ1-1|NA|TRBV5-1|NA
TGCGCCAGCAGCTTGCGAGGAGGGACCACTGAAGCTTTCTTT
CASSLRGGTTEAFF